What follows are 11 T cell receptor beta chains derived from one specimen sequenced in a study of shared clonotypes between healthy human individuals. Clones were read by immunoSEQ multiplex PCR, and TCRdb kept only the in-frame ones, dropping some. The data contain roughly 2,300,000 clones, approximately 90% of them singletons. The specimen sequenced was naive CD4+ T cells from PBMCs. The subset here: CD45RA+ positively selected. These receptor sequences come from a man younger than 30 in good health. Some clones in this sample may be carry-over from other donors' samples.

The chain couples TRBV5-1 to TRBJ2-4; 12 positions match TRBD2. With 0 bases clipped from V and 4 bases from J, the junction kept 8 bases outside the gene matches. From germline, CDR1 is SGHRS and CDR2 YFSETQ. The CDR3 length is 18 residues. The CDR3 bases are TGCGCCAGCAGCTTGGTGACTAGCGGGAGCCCCGGGAAAAACATTCAGTACTTC. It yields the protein CASSLVTSGSPGKNIQYF. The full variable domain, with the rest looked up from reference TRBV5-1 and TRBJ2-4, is KAGVTQTPRYLIKTRGQQVTLSCSPISGHRSVSWYQQTPGQGLQFLFEYFSETQRNKGNFPGRFSGRQFSNSRSEMNVSTLELGDSALYLCASSLVTSGSPGKNIQYFGAGTRLSVL.

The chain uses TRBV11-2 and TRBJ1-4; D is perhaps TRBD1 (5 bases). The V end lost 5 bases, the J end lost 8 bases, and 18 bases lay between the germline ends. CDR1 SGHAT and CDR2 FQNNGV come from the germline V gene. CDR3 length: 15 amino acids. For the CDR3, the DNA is TGTGCCAGCAGCCAGGACGGGGGAGTATGGGAAAAACTGTTTTTT. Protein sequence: CASSQDGGVWEKLFF. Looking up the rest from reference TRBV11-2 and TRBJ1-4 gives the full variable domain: EAGVAQSPRYKIIEKRQSVAFWCNPISGHATLYWYQQILGQGPKLLIQFQNNGVVDDSQLPKDRFSAERLKGVDSTLKIQPAKLEDSAVYLCASSQDGGVWEKLFFGSGTQLSVL.

CDR3 DNA: TGTGCCAGCAGTACCGGGAGGCAGAATGGGGCCAACGTCCTGACTTTC. Encoded protein: CASSTGRQNGANVLTF. The chain carries TRBV27 and TRBJ2-6, with TRBD2 matching over 7 bases. The length of the CDR3 is 16 residues. Germline assignment: CDR1 MNHEY and CDR2 SMNVEV (reference sequence). The V and J ends lost 5 bases and 3 bases, in that order; junction bases with no gene match: 7.

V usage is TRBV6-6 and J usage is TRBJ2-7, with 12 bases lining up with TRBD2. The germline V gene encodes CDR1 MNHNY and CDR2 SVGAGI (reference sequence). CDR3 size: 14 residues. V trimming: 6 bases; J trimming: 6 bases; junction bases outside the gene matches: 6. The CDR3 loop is CASSRTSGTIEQYF. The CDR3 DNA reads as TGTGCCAGCAGCCGGACTAGCGGGACGATCGAGCAGTACTTC.

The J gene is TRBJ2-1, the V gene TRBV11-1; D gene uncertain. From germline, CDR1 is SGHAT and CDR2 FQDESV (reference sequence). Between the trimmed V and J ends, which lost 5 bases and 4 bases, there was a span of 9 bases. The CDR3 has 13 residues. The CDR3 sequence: CASSPDLYNEQFF. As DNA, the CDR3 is TGTGCCAGCAGCCCCGACCTTTACAATGAGCAGTTCTTC.

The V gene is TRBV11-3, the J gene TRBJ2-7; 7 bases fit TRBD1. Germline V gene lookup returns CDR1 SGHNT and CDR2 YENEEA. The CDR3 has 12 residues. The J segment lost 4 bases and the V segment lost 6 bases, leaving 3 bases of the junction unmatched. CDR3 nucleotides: TGTGCCAGCAGTCCAGGGGGATACGAGCAGTACTTC. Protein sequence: CASSPGGYEQYF.

CDR3 nucleotide sequence: TGTGCCAGCAGTCAACGGGACTATGGCTACACCTTC. Its translation: CASSQRDYGYTF. The chain combines TRBV6-5 with TRBJ1-2; D remains ambiguous. In germline, CDR1 is MNHEY, CDR2 SVGAGI. The germline V and J ends were trimmed by 5 bases and 3 bases, with 7 bases remaining between them. This CDR3 contains 12 residues.

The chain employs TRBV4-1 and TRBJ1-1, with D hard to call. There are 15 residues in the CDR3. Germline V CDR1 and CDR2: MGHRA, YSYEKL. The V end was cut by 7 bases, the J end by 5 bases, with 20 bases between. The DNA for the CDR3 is TGCGCCAGCACCACATGGGGAGGGTTAGGAACTGAAGCTTTCTTT. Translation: CASTTWGGLGTEAFF.

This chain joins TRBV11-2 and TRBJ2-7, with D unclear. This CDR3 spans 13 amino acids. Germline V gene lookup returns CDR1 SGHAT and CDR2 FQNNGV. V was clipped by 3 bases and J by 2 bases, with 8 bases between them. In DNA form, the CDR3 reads TGTGCCAGCAGCTTTGACGAGACCTACGAGCAGTACTTC. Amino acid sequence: CASSFDETYEQYF.

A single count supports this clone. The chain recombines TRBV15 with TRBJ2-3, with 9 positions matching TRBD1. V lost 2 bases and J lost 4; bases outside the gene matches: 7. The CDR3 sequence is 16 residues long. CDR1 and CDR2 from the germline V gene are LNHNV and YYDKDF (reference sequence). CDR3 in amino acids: CATSRSPTGGADTQYF. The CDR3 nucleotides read TGTGCCACCAGCAGATCGCCGACAGGGGGGGCAGATACGCAGTATTTT.

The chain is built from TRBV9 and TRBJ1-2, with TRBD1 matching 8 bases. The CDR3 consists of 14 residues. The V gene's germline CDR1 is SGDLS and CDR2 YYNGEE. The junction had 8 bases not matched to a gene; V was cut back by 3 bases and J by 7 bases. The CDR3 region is CASSEPTGAGGYTF. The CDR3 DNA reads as TGTGCCAGCAGCGAACCGACAGGGGCGGGTGGCTACACCTTC.